This is a list of T cell receptor beta chains from one sample in a study of T cells in Graves' hyperthyroidism and ophthalmopathy. TCRdb itself ran the multiplex PCR reads through MiXCR, one entry per CDR3 protein. This table has about 690,000 distinct CDR3 sequences, roughly a sixth appearing once. The material sequenced was blood. The receptors originated from a man aged 45 to 65 with Graves' hyperthyroidism. The conserved cysteine and the conserved F or W are not part of the CDR3 here. The D gene is left open where the match is weak.

cdr3_length d_call j_call v_call cdr3_aa
10 - TRBJ2-3 TRBV10-1 ASRDSGDTQY
12 - TRBJ2-5 TRBV7-6 ASSFMRKVETQY
12 - TRBJ1-5 TRBV28 ASTPSGRGQPQH
11 - TRBJ2-7 TRBV12-3/TRBV12-4 ASTGSSGDEQY
14 TRBD1 TRBJ1-2 TRBV5-1 ASSAGQGQSNYGYT
14 TRBD1 TRBJ1-1 TRBV2 ASRVGTGGYFTEAF
15 - TRBJ2-7 TRBV9 ASSEGFGVAQPYEQY
12 - TRBJ1-2 TRBV28 ASREDKGNYGYT
13 TRBD2 TRBJ2-1 TRBV18 ASSGGGTGTDEQF
10 - TRBJ2-7 TRBV9 ASTRSIYEQY
12 - TRBJ2-7 TRBV9 ASSVGGSRSEQY
12 TRBD2 TRBJ2-2 TRBV6-1 ASRSGTSDVELF
15 - TRBJ1-1 TRBV7-9 ASSLEGVSIGSTEAF
12 - TRBJ1-5 TRBV2 ASSEGQGEQPQH
14 TRBD2 TRBJ2-7 TRBV19 ASSIAGLALAYEQY
15 TRBD2 TRBJ2-3 TRBV4-3 ASSQDGAGGPSDTQY
13 - TRBJ2-1 TRBV3-1 ASSQDRGIGNEQF
14 - TRBJ1-2 TRBV3-1 ASSQDFQATNYGYT
13 - TRBJ2-3 TRBV5-5 ASSLGQGLGDTQY
14 - TRBJ1-5 TRBV6-5 ASSFLRDVSNQPQH
11 TRBD2 TRBJ2-1 TRBV12-3/TRBV12-4 ASSTGLAGVKF
11 - TRBJ2-7 TRBV5-1 ASSLTSNDEQY
17 TRBD2 TRBJ2-1 TRBV20-1 SARDRITRGRDFHNEQF
18 - TRBJ2-6 TRBV6-4 ASSDSIPEGGLSGANVLT
16 TRBD1 TRBJ2-3 TRBV28 ASSSSGTGGPLTDTQY